This T cell receptor (beta chain) was recorded in a study of T cells in Graves' hyperthyroidism and ophthalmopathy. Study-wide results and limits: Most clonotypes that expanded in the thyroid above 0.001 also showed up in blood.

Amplified TCR beta CDR3 regions derived from RNA transcripts. HTBI primers were employed in a first-round RT-PCR of the TCR CDR3. TCRdb recomputed calls from the multiplex PCR reads with MiXCR, one row per CDR3 protein. The sample contains 300,000 to 450,000 distinct CDR3 sequences, around 25% of which appear only once. Comments on this clonotype: The antigen is unknown.

Germline values: CDR1 SGDLS, CDR2 YYNGEE. The CDR3 runs to 17 residues. V trimming: 1 base; J trimming: 0 bases; junction bases outside the gene matches: 5. The V gene is TRBV9, the J gene TRBJ2-1; 9 bases line up with TRBD2. The specimen was blood. This TCR derives from a man aged 45-60 years with Graves' hyperthyroidism. CDR3 sequence: CASSVLAGYSSYNEQFF. The DNA for the CDR3 is TGTGCCAGCAGCGTACTAGCGGGGTATAGCTCCTACAATGAGCAGTTCTTC.